Each of the 9 T cell receptor beta chains below was sequenced from the same sample in a study of shared clonotypes between healthy human individuals. Produced via immunoSEQ multiplex PCR; TCRdb's table is partial and in-frame only. Of under 1,900,000 clones listed, 98% are singletons. Sequencing input: naive CD4+ T cells sorted from blood. The subset was: CD45RA+ positively selected. The receptors originated from a man aged 25 to 40 in good health.

The chain couples TRBV6-5 to TRBJ1-2; D is unclear. Germline V lookup: CDR1 MNHEY, CDR2 SVGAGI. The ends were cut back, 5 bases at V and 5 bases at J, with 15 bases in the middle. The CDR3 spans 14 residues. The CDR3 loop is CASSPGMEVYGYTF. CDR3 DNA: TGTGCCAGCAGTCCCGGGATGGAGGTTTATGGCTACACCTTC.

The V call is TRBV6-1, the J call TRBJ1-5; TRBD1 matches 10 bases. Trimming removed 7 bases from V and 5 bases from J; junction bases left unmatched: 8. CDR1 MNHNS and CDR2 SASEGT come from the germline V gene. This CDR3 is built from 15 residues. The CDR3 here is CASISDRGRHQPQHF. The CDR3 nucleotides are TGTGCCAGCATTTCCGACAGGGGGCGGCATCAGCCCCAGCATTTT.

CDR3 bases: TGTGCCAGCCGCCACGGGTCCCTCACCGGGGAGCTGTTTTTT. Its translation: CASRHGSLTGELFF. The rearrangement links TRBV7-2 to TRBJ2-2; D is unclear. Trimming took 8 bases from V and 4 from J, leaving 14 bases between them. The length of the CDR3 is 14 residues. The germline V gene encodes CDR1 SGHTA and CDR2 FQGNSA.

In DNA, the CDR3 is TGTGCCAGCAGTGATGGGGGGCAGGGGGGATTGAGCTATGGCTACACCTTC. Translation gives CASSDGGQGGLSYGYTF. The V gene is TRBV25-1, the J gene TRBJ1-2; 7 bases match TRBD1. With V trimmed by 3 bases and J by 4 bases, 14 bases remained unmatched. The CDR3 is made up of 17 amino acids. The germline gives CDR1 MGHDK, CDR2 SYGVNS.

This chain links TRBV18 with TRBJ2-5, with D uncertain. The V gene lost 2 bases and the J gene lost 3 bases, with 10 bases spanning the gap. The germline V gene has CDR1 KGHSH and CDR2 LQKENI. The CDR3 runs 14 residues. This CDR3 reads CASSPRATEETQYF. The CDR3 region has the DNA TGTGCCAGCTCACCAAGGGCGACGGAAGAGACCCAGTACTTC.

This chain links TRBV6-6 with TRBJ1-2; D is possibly TRBD1 (6 bases). Trimming removed 4 bases from V and 5 bases from J, with 17 bases in between. CDR3 length equals 15 residues. CDR1 MNHNY and CDR2 SVGAGI come from the germline V gene (reference sequence). The CDR3 nucleotides are TGTGCCAGCAGTTTAACCCACGGGACAAGTTATGGCTACACCTTC. Its protein product is CASSLTHGTSYGYTF.

The J gene is TRBJ1-5, the V gene TRBV28; TRBD1 might be the D (6 bases). Trimming stripped 6 bases from V and 3 bases from J, with 12 bases between. The germline V gene has CDR1 MDHEN and CDR2 SYDVKM. The CDR3 totals 14 residues. For the CDR3, the DNA is TGTGCCAGCAGCCACAGGGTAATCAATCAGCCCCAGCATTTT. Protein sequence: CASSHRVINQPQHF.

The chain links TRBV5-1 to TRBJ2-7, with 9 bases lining up with TRBD1. The ends lost 4 bases at V and 6 bases at J; junction bases unmatched: 5. Germline V gives CDR1 SGHRS, CDR2 YFSETQ. This CDR3 is 13 amino acids long. CDR3 nucleotides: TGCGCCAGCAGCCCGGGACAGGGCCGCGAGCAGTACTTC. Protein: CASSPGQGREQYF. The full variable domain, its missing parts supplied by reference TRBV5-1 and TRBJ2-7, is KAGVTQTPRYLIKTRGQQVTLSCSPISGHRSVSWYQQTPGQGLQFLFEYFSETQRNKGNFPGRFSGRQFSNSRSEMNVSTLELGDSALYLCASSPGQGREQYFGPGTRLTVT.

This chain joins TRBV7-2 and TRBJ2-5; tentatively, D is TRBD2 (6 bases). V was pared by 3 bases and J by 5 bases, with 16 bases between. The V gene's germline CDR1 is SGHTA and CDR2 FQGNSA. The CDR3 is made up of 15 amino acids. The CDR3 bases are TGTGCCAGCAGCTTGGGCGGGAACTTTGGGGAGACCCAGTACTTC. This gives the protein CASSLGGNFGETQYF.